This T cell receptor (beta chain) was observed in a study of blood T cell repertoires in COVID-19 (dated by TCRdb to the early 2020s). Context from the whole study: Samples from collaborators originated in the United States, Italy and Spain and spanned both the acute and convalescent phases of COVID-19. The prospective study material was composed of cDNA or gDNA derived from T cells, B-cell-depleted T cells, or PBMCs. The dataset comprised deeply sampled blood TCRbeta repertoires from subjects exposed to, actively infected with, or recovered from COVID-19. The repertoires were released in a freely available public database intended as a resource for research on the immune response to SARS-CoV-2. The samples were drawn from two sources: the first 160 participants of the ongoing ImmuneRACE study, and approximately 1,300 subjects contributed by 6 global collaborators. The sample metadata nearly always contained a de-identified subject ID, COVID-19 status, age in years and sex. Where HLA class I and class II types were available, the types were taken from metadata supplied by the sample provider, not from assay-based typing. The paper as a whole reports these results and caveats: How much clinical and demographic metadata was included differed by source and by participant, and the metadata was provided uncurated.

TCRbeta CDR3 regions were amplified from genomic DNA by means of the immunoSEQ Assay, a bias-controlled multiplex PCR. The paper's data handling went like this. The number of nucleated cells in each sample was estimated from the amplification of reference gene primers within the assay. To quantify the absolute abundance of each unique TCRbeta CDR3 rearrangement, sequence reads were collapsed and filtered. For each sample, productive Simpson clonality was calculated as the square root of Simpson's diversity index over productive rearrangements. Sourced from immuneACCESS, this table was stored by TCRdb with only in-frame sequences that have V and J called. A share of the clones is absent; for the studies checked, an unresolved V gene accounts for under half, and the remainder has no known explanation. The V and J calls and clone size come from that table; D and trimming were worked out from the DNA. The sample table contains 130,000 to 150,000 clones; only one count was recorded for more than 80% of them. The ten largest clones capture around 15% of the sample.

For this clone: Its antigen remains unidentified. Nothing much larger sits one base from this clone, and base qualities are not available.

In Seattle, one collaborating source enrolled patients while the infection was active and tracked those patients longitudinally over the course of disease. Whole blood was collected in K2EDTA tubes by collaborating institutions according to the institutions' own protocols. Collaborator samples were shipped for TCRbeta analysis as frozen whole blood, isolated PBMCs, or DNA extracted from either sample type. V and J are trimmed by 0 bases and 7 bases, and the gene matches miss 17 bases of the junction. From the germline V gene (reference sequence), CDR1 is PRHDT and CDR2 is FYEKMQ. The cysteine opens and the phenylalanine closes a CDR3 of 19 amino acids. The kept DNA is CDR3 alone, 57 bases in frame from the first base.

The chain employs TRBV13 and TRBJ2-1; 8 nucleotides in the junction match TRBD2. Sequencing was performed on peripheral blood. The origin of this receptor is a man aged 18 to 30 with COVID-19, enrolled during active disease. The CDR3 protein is CASSLGLAGLQGIRNEQFF. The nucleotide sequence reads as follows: TGTGCCAGCAGCTTAGGGCTAGCGGGCCTCCAAGGTATTAGGAATGAGCAGTTCTTC.